The source of this TCR beta chain is a study of breast tumors, draining lymph nodes, adjacent tissues. One entry per CDR3 protein results from TCRdb running MiXCR on the multiplex PCR reads. The sample comprises some 130,000 distinct CDR3 sequences, about 20% of which are singletons, and roughly 3.5% rests with the top ten. Details on this clonotype: Antigen unknown.

Axillary draining lymph nodes of breast cancer patients supplied the node samples. Whole-study results and caveats: Data fit most tumor T cells coming from lymph node, expanding in tumor. Tumor and nontumor repertoires were significantly more similar in luminal-like than in basal-like breast cancer. Data only fit, rather than demonstrated, lymph node origin of most tumor T cells.

Germline CDR1 is MDHEN and CDR2 is SYDVKM. Trimming stripped 4 bases from V and 7 bases from J, with 14 bases between. The CDR3 totals 13 residues. Sequencing used axillary lymph node tissue. The gene calls are TRBV28 and TRBJ2-7; D possibly corresponds to TRBD2 (5 bases). This sequence originates from a female donor with breast cancer. Some clones in this sample may be carry-over from other donors' samples. The CDR3 sequence: CASSSGGSLEQYF. The CDR3 nucleotides read TGTGCCAGCAGTTCCGGAGGATCGTTAGAGCAGTACTTC. Looking up the rest from reference TRBV28 and TRBJ2-7 gives the full variable domain: DVKVTQSSRYLVKRTGEKVFLECVQDMDHENMFWYRQDPGLGLRLIYFSYDVKMKEKGDIPEGYSVSREKKERFSLILESASTNQTSMYLCASSSGGSLEQYFGPGTRLTVT.